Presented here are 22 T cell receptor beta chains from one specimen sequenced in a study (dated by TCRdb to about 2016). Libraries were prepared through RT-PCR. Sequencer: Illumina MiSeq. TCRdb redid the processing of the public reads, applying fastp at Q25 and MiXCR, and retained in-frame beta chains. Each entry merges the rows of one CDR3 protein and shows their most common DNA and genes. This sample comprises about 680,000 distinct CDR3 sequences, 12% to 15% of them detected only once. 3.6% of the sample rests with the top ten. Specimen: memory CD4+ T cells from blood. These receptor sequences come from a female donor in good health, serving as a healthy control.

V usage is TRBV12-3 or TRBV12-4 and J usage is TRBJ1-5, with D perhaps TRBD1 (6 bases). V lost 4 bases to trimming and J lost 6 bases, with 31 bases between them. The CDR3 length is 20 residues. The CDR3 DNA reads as TGTGCCAGCAGTTGGGTCAGTCGATTTGGGACAACCCCCGTTACTCAGCCCCAGCATTTT. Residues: CASSWVSRFGTTPVTQPQHF.

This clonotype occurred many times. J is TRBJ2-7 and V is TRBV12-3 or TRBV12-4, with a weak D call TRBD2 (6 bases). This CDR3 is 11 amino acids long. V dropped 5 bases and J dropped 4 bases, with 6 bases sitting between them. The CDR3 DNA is TGTGCCAGCAGTGGGGGGTACGAGCAGTACTTC. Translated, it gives CASSGGYEQYF.

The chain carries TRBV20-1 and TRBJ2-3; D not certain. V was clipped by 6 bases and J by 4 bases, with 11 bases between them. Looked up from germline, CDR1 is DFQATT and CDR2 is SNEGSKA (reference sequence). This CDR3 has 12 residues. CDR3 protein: CSALYSADTQYF. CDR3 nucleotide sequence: TGCAGTGCGTTGTATTCGGCAGATACGCAGTATTTT.

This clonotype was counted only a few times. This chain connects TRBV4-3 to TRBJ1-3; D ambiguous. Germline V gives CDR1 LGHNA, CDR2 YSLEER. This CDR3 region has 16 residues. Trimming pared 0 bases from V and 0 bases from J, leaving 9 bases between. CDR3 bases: TGCGCCAGCAGCCAAGATGCGACTTTCTCTGGAAACACCATATATTTT. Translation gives CASSQDATFSGNTIYF.

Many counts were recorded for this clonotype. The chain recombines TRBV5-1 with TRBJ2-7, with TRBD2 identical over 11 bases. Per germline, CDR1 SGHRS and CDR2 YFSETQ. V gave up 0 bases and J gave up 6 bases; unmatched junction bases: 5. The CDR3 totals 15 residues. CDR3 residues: CASSLELAGAGEQYF. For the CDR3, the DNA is TGCGCCAGCAGCTTGGAACTAGCGGGAGCAGGCGAGCAGTACTTC.

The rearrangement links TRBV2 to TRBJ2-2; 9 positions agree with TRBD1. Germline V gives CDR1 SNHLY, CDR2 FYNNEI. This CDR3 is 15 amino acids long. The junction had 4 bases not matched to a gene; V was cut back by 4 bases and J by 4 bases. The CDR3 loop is CASSAGTGFTGELFF. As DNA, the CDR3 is TGTGCCAGCAGTGCTGGGACAGGGTTCACCGGGGAGCTGTTTTTT. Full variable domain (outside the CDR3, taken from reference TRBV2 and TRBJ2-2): EPEVTQTPSHQVTQMGQEVILRCVPISNHLYFYWYRQILGQKVEFLVSFYNNEISEKSEIFDDQFSVERPDGSNFTLKIRSTKLEDSAMYFCASSAGTGFTGELFFGEGSRLTVL.

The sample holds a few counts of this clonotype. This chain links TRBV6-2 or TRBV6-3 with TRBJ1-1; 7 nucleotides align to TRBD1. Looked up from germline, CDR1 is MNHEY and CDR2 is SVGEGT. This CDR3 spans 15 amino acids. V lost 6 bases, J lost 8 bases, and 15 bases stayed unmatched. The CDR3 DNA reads TGTGCCAGCAGCCCCGATCAGGGGACGACAGGGGAAGCTTTCTTT. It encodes CASSPDQGTTGEAFF.

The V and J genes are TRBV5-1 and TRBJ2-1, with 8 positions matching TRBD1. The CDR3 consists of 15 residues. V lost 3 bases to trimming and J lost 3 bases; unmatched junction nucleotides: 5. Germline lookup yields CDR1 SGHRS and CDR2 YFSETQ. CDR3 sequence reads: CASSWTGSFYNEQFF. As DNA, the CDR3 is TGCGCCAGCAGCTGGACAGGGAGTTTCTACAATGAGCAGTTCTTC.

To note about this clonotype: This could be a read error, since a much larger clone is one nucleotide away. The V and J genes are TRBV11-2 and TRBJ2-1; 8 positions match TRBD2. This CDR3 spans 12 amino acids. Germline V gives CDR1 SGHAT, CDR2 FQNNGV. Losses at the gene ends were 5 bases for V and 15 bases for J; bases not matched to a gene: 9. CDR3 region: CASSPSSGSGFF. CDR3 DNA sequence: TGTGCCAGCAGCCCCTCAAGCGGGAGTGGGTTCTTC.

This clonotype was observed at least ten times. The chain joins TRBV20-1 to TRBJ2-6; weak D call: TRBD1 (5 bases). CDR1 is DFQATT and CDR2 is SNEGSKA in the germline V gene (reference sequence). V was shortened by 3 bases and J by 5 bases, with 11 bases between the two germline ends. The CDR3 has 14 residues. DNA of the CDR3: TGCAGTGCTAGTGGCAGGGCCAGGGCCAACGTCCTGACTTTC. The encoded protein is CSASGRARANVLTF.

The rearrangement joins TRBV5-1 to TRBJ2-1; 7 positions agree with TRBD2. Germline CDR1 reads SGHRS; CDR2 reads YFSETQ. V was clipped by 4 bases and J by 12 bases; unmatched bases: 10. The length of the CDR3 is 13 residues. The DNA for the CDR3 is TGCGCCAGCAGCGGACTAGGGGCCGGAGTGCAGTTCTTC. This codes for CASSGLGAGVQFF.

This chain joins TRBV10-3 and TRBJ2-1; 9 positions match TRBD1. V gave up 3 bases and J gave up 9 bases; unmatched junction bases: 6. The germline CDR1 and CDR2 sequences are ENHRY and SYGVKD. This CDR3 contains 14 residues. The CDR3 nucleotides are TGTGCCATCAGTGATTTACAGGGGGCGGCTGAGCAGTTCTTC. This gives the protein CAISDLQGAAEQFF.

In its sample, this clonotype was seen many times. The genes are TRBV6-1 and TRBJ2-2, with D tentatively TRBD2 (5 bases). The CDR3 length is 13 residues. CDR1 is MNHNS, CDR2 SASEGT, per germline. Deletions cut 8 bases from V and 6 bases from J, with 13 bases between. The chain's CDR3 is CASRTLKSGELFF. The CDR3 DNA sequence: TGTGCCAGCCGGACTCTGAAATCCGGGGAGCTGTTTTTT.

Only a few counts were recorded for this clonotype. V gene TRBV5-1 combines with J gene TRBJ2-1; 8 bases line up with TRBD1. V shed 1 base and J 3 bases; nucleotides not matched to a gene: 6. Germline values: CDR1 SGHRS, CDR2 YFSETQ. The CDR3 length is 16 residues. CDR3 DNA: TGCGCCAGCAGCTTGATATATGGACAGGGCTACAATGAGCAGTTCTTC. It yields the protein CASSLIYGQGYNEQFF. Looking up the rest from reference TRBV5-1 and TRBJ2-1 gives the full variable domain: KAGVTQTPRYLIKTRGQQVTLSCSPISGHRSVSWYQQTPGQGLQFLFEYFSETQRNKGNFPGRFSGRQFSNSRSEMNVSTLELGDSALYLCASSLIYGQGYNEQFFGPGTRLTVL.

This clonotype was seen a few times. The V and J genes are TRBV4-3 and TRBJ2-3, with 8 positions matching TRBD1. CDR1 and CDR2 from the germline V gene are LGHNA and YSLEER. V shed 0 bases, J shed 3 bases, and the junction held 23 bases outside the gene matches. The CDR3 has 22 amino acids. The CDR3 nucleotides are TGCGCCAGCAGCCAAGAAGCCCCCCAGGCGGGACAGGCTCCCCTTTGGACAGATACGCAGTATTTT. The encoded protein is CASSQEAPQAGQAPLWTDTQYF.

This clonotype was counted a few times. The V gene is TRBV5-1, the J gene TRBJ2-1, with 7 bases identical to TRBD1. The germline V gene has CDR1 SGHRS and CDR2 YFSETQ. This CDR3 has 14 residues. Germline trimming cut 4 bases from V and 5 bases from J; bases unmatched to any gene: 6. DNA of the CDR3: TGCGCCAGCAGCCAAACACAGGGGAACAATGAGCAGTTCTTC. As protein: CASSQTQGNNEQFF.

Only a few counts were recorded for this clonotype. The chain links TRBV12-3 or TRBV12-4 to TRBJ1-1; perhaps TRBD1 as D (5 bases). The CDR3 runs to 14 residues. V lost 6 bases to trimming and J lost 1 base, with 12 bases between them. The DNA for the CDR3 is TGTGCCAGCAGGACGGGACCGCAGAACACTGAAGCTTTCTTT. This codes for CASRTGPQNTEAFF.

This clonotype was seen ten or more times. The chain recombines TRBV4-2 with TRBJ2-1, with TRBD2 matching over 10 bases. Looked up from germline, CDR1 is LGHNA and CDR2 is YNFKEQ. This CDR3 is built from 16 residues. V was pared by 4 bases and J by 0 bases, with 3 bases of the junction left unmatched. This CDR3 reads CASSPRTSGSYNEQFF. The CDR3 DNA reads TGTGCCAGCAGCCCCAGGACTAGCGGCTCCTACAATGAGCAGTTCTTC.

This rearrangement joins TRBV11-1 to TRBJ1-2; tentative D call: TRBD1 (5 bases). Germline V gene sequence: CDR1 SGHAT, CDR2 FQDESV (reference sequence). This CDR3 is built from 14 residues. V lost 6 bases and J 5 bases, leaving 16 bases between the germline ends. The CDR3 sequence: CASSHVGQGYGYTF. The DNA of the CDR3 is TGTGCCAGCAGTCATGTCGGGCAGGGATATGGCTACACCTTC. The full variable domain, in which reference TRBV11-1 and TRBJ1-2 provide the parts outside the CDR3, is EAEVAQSPRYKITEKSQAVAFWCDPISGHATLYWYRQILGQGPELLVQFQDESVVDDSQLPKDRFSAERLKGVDSTLKIQPAELGDSAMYLCASSHVGQGYGYTFGSGTRLTVV.

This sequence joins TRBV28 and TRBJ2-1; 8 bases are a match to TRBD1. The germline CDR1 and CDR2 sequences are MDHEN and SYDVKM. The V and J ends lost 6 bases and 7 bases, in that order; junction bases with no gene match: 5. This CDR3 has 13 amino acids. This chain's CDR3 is CASRTTGVNEQFF. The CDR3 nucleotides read TGTGCCAGCAGGACGACAGGGGTTAATGAGCAGTTCTTC. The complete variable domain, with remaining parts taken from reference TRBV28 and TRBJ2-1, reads DVKVTQSSRYLVKRTGEKVFLECVQDMDHENMFWYRQDPGLGLRLIYFSYDVKMKEKGDIPEGYSVSREKKERFSLILESASTNQTSMYLCASRTTGVNEQFFGPGTRLTVL.

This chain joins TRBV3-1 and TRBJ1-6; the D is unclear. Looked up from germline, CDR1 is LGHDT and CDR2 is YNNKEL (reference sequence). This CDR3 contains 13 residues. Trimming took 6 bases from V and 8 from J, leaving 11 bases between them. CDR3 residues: CASSSMRDSPLHF. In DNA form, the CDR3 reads TGTGCCAGCAGTTCTATGAGGGATTCACCCCTCCACTTT.

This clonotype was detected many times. CDR3 region: CASTKQGYTGELFF. The DNA of the CDR3 is TGTGCCAGCACTAAACAGGGATACACCGGGGAGCTGTTTTTT. The chain has TRBV28 and TRBJ2-2; D is perhaps TRBD1 (6 bases). The V and J ends lost 7 bases and 3 bases respectively, with 12 bases between them. Germline CDR1 MDHEN, CDR2 SYDVKM. The CDR3 is 14 amino acids.